Listed below are T cell receptor beta chains from one sample, sequenced in a study of CD4 T cells in relation to SARS-CoV-2 and coronaviruses. No antigen is known for these receptors. The data were produced by immunoSEQ multiplex PCR, yet TCRdb's version contains in-frame clones alone and is incomplete. The table records 22,000 or so clones, about four fifths of them present only once. The sample was CD4+ T cells from PBMCs, cultured in vitro. These receptors were obtained from a human donor in good health. Each CDR3 is given with its conserved first and last residue. D genes are given only for firm matches. Clone size is shown for a subset of rows, as once, few, many or a class of expanded clone.

TRBV3-1/TRBV3-2	.	TRBJ2-1	.	TGTGCCAGCAGCCAATACGGGCGGACCCAGCAAAACAATGAGCAGTTCTTC	CASSQYGRTQQNNEQFF
TRBV13	.	TRBJ2-5	.	TGTGCCAGCAGCATACGGAGCGGGCAGAGGGAGACCCAGTACTTC	CASSIRSGQRETQYF
TRBV19	.	TRBJ1-6	.	TGTGCCAGCAGAAAACAGGAATTGATATCACCCCTCCACTTT	CASRKQELISPLHF
TRBV5-4	.	TRBJ1-2	.	TGTGCCAGCAGCGAACTTAAACAGGGTCTTGGCTACACCTTC	CASSELKQGLGYTF
TRBV28	few	TRBJ1-1	TRBD1	TGTGCCAGCAGTTCTCCCAGGGGGCGCCATCCTGAAGCTTTCTTT	CASSSPRGRHPEAFF
TRBV19	.	TRBJ2-5	.	TGTGCCAGTAGTATTAGACTAGGAGAGACCCAGTACTTC	CASSIRLGETQYF
TRBV10-3	.	TRBJ2-3	TRBD1	TGTGCCATCAGACCCGGGACAGGCACAGATACGCAGTATTTT	CAIRPGTGTDTQYF
TRBV10-3	.	TRBJ1-1	.	TGTGCCATCAACAGACAGGAATCGAACACTGAAGCTTTCTTT	CAINRQESNTEAFF
TRBV30	few	TRBJ1-2	TRBD1	TGTGCCTGGAGTATCGGACAGGGACCCTATGGCTACACCTTC	CAWSIGQGPYGYTF
TRBV30	.	TRBJ2-5	.	TGTGCCTGGAGTGTACTCACAGGGACGGAGACCCAGTACTTC	CAWSVLTGTETQYF
TRBV12-3/TRBV12-4	.	TRBJ2-1	.	TGTGCCAGCAAACTAGTGGATGAGCAGTTCTTC	CASKLVDEQFF
TRBV28	.	TRBJ2-1	TRBD2	TGTGCCAGCAACGGAGCGGGGGGGCTGGATGAGCAGTTCTTC	CASNGAGGLDEQFF
TRBV3-1/TRBV3-2	.	TRBJ2-1	.	TGTGCCAGCAGCCAAGACTTATACAATGAGCAGTTCTTC	CASSQDLYNEQFF
TRBV7-3	once	TRBJ1-4	.	TGTGCCAGCAGCTCACAGACGCCAGCTAATGAAAAACTGTTTTTT	CASSSQTPANEKLFF
TRBV6-5	once	TRBJ1-1	.	TGTGCCAGCAGTTACGGAGAAAACACTGAAGCTTTCTTT	CASSYGENTEAFF
TRBV24-1	once	TRBJ2-1	.	TGTGCCACCAGTGTGGGCGGGAAAGGGCACAATGAGCAGTTCTTC	CATSVGGKGHNEQFF
TRBV4-2	few	TRBJ1-6	.	TGTGCCAGCAGCCAAGAGGGCGGGGCGCGTAATTCACCCCTCCACTTT	CASSQEGGARNSPLHF
TRBV20-1	.	TRBJ2-1	.	TGCAGTGCTAGTCGCCGTACCCCTGATGAGCAGTTCTTC	CSASRRTPDEQFF
TRBV19	.	TRBJ1-4	.	TGTGCCAGTAGTAAGTCGGGCGGAACTAATGAAAAACTGTTTTTT	CASSKSGGTNEKLFF
TRBV10-3	.	TRBJ1-4	.	TGTGCCATCAGTGAGGCTCCGATGGAAAAACTGTTTTTT	CAISEAPMEKLFF
TRBV30	.	TRBJ1-1	TRBD1	TGTGCCTGGAGTGGGGACAGAAGGACTGAAGCTTTCTTT	CAWSGDRRTEAFF
TRBV6-5	.	TRBJ1-2	.	TGTGCCAGCAGTTACTCTGGGGCCCGGGGCAACTATGGCTACACCTTC	CASSYSGARGNYGYTF
TRBV7-9	once	TRBJ2-4	.	TGTGCCAGCAGCTTAGGGACACTGAATCTAGCCAAAAACATTCAGTACTTC	CASSLGTLNLAKNIQYF
TRBV19	.	TRBJ1-4	.	TGTGCCAGTAGCCCCCCCGGGGGGTTTAATGAAAAACTGTTTTTT	CASSPPGGFNEKLFF
TRBV5-1	few	TRBJ1-6	.	TGCGCCAGCAGCTTGGATCGAAATTCACCCCTCCACTTT	CASSLDRNSPLHF
TRBV10-2	.	TRBJ2-5	.	TGCGCCAGCGCTCCGCGGACAGACCAAGAGACCCAGTACTTC	CASAPRTDQETQYF
TRBV5-6	.	TRBJ2-3	TRBD2	TGTGCCAGCAGCGCCTTGGGGCGGGAGCTGGGGGATACGCAGTATTTT	CASSALGRELGDTQYF
TRBV19	few	TRBJ2-5	.	TGTGCCAGTAGTATGGGCAGAGTACAAGAGACCCAGTACTTC	CASSMGRVQETQYF
TRBV11-3	few	TRBJ1-1	.	TGTGCCAGCAGCCTCAGATCGAACACTGAAGCTTTCTTT	CASSLRSNTEAFF
TRBV19	.	TRBJ2-1	TRBD1	TGTGCCAGTAGTAAAAGACCGGGACAGGGGACCAGGGCTTACTCCTACAATGAGCAGTTCTTC	CASSKRPGQGTRAYSYNEQFF
TRBV7-3	.	TRBJ2-7	.	TGTGCCAGCAGCTCCCCTCGGGTCTTGACTAACTACGAGCAGTACTTC	CASSSPRVLTNYEQYF
TRBV12-3/TRBV12-4	.	TRBJ1-5	.	TGTGCCAGCAGCCGCTTGGGTAATCAGCCCCAGCATTTT	CASSRLGNQPQHF
TRBV6-1	few	TRBJ1-1	.	TGTGCCAGCAGTTCAACAGGAGCGGGAGACACTGAAGCTTTCTTT	CASSSTGAGDTEAFF
TRBV5-1	few	TRBJ2-7	.	TGCGCCAGCAGCTGGGACGGGAGAGACGTGTACGAGCAGTACTTC	CASSWDGRDVYEQYF
TRBV7-9	once	TRBJ2-2	.	TGTGCCAGCGTCGGCGCGCCGAACACCGGGGAGCTGTTTTTT	CASVGAPNTGELFF